One sample yielded the 27 T cell receptor beta chains listed below, sequenced in a study of technical replicates of blood from several donors. Assay: immunoSEQ multiplex PCR; the TCRdb copy retains only in-frame clones and omits some. The data contain approximately 70,000 clones, roughly 90% of them singletons. Source material: T cells isolated from PBMCs. The receptors stem from a human donor in good health.

The chain couples TRBV6-5 to TRBJ2-6; tentatively, D is TRBD1 (5 bases). There are 15 residues in the CDR3. Germline V CDR1 and CDR2: MNHEY, SVGAGI. Trimming cost V 8 bases and J 0 bases, with 11 bases left between them. CDR3 nucleotide sequence: TGTGCCAGCGGATACAGGCGCTCTGGGGCCAACGTCCTGACTTTC. This codes for CASGYRRSGANVLTF.

Details on this clone: At one of its ends the junction is not consistent with the germline gene, which may arise from a read error. The V and J genes are TRBV19 and TRBJ1-2; D is perhaps TRBD1 (5 bases). Per germline, CDR1 LNHDA and CDR2 SQIVND (reference sequence). The CDR3 spans 12 residues. CDR3 loop: CASSTLISGIVF. CDR3 nucleotides: TGTGCCAGTAGTACCCTTATTTCAGGGATTGTCTTC.

The J gene is TRBJ2-7, the V gene TRBV30; D possibly corresponds to TRBD2 (5 bases). The V end lost 0 bases, the J end lost 2 bases, and 5 bases lay between the germline ends. This CDR3 has 12 residues. The germline gives CDR1 GTSNPN, CDR2 SVGIG (reference sequence). The CDR3 region has the DNA TGTGCCTGGAGTGTCGGGACCTACGAGCAGTACTTC. This gives the protein CAWSVGTYEQYF.

This chain links TRBV7-9 with TRBJ2-7, with 9 bases identical to TRBD1. Trimming at V came to 4 bases and at J to 4 bases, leaving 11 bases not matched to a gene. Germline V gives CDR1 SEHNR, CDR2 FQNEAQ (reference sequence). The CDR3 loop spans 16 amino acids. The CDR3 nucleotides are TGTGCCAGCAGCTCAACCCCGGGACAGGGACCTTACGAGCAGTACTTC. This sequence encodes CASSSTPGQGPYEQYF.

The CDR3: CASSLEGQAHSYEQYF. Here the CDR3 DNA reads TGCGCCAGCAGCTTGGAGGGACAGGCTCACTCCTACGAGCAGTACTTC. The chain combines TRBV5-1 with TRBJ2-7; the match to TRBD1 covers 8 bases. The CDR3 covers 16 residues. In germline, CDR1 is SGHRS, CDR2 YFSETQ. V dropped 0 bases and J dropped 0; count of bases not matched to a gene: 5.

The V call is TRBV7-9, the J call TRBJ2-5; TRBD1 might be the D (5 bases). Germline V gene lookup returns CDR1 SEHNR and CDR2 FQNEAQ (reference sequence). V dropped 4 bases and J dropped 4 bases, with 16 bases sitting between them. CDR3 length equals 15 residues. The chain's CDR3 is CASSYLAGLGETQYF. The CDR3 DNA is TGTGCCAGCAGCTACCTTGCAGGGCTGGGAGAGACCCAGTACTTC.

The chain uses TRBV12-5 and TRBJ1-1; unclear D gene. CDR1 and CDR2 from the germline V gene are LGHNT and FRNRAP. Trimming stripped 6 bases from V and 0 bases from J, with 5 bases between. The CDR3 is 12 amino acids. The CDR3 loop is CASGELNTEAFF. The CDR3 nucleotides are TGTGCTAGTGGCGAGCTGAACACTGAAGCTTTCTTT.

The chain joins TRBV7-2 to TRBJ1-1, with 8 bases fitting TRBD1. V lost 2 bases, J lost 6 bases, and 17 bases stayed unmatched. The CDR3 covers 18 residues. Germline assignment: CDR1 SGHTA and CDR2 FQGNSA. The CDR3, as DNA: TGTGCCAGCAGCTTAAGGGGTCGGTTTTCTCAGGGGGCGTCTGAAGCTTTCTTT. This gives the protein CASSLRGRFSQGASEAFF. Supplemented by reference TRBV7-2 and TRBJ1-1, the full variable domain reads GAGVSQSPSNKVTEKGKDVELRCDPISGHTALYWYRQSLGQGLEFLIYFQGNSAPDKSGLPSDRFSAERTGGSVSTLTIQRTQQEDSAVYLCASSLRGRFSQGASEAFFGQGTRLTVV.

Written as DNA, the CDR3 is TGTGCCAGCAGCTCTCGGGACAGGGGGATACATGAAAAACTGTTTTTT. Encoded protein: CASSSRDRGIHEKLFF. V usage is TRBV7-9 and J usage is TRBJ1-4, with TRBD1 identical over 11 bases. In germline, CDR1 is SEHNR, CDR2 FQNEAQ (reference sequence). Trimming cost V 4 bases and J 6 bases; bases outside gene matches: 7. CDR3 length: 16 residues.

The genes are TRBV28 and TRBJ1-2; D is possibly TRBD1 (5 bases). Germline V gene data show CDR1 as MDHEN and CDR2 as SYDVKM. V gave up 6 bases and J gave up 7 bases, with 12 bases separating them. The CDR3 runs 12 residues. The chain's CDR3 is CASRFGGSGYTF. DNA for the CDR3: TGTGCCAGCAGGTTCGGGGGGTCTGGCTACACCTTC.

This sequence joins TRBV27 and TRBJ1-5; 8 positions agree with TRBD1. This CDR3 contains 14 residues. Germline V CDR1 and CDR2: MNHEY, SMNVEV (reference sequence). J gave up 4 bases and V 5 bases, and 4 bases lay outside the gene matches. The CDR3 bases are TGTGCCAGCAGTCTACGACAGGGGAATCAGCCCCAGCATTTT. Protein: CASSLRQGNQPQHF.

The rearrangement joins TRBV27 to TRBJ2-7; 9 bases fit TRBD2. V lost 0 bases to trimming and J lost 2 bases; unmatched junction nucleotides: 5. The germline gives CDR1 MNHEY, CDR2 SMNVEV (reference sequence). The CDR3 spans 16 residues. The CDR3 region is CASSLSSGSWAYEQYF. The CDR3 nucleotides are TGTGCCAGCAGTTTATCTAGCGGGAGTTGGGCCTACGAGCAGTACTTC.

V usage is TRBV30 and J usage is TRBJ2-3; D may be TRBD2 (6 bases). V was shortened by 8 bases and J by 1 base, with 16 bases between the two germline ends. CDR1 is GTSNPN and CDR2 is SVGIG in the germline V gene (reference sequence). This CDR3 has 14 amino acids. Here the CDR3 DNA reads TGTGCCATAGGAACGGGAGTGGGCACAGATACGCAGTATTTT. Its protein is CAIGTGVGTDTQYF.

The CDR3 protein is CASSPPLLGTDTQYF. As DNA, the CDR3 is TGTGCCAGCTCACCACCGCTATTAGGCACAGATACGCAGTATTTT. The V and J genes are TRBV18 and TRBJ2-3; D unresolved. Germline values: CDR1 KGHSH, CDR2 LQKENI. With 0 bases removed from V and 1 base from J, the gap between germline ends came to 8 bases. This CDR3 comprises 15 residues.

V usage is TRBV5-4 and J usage is TRBJ1-1; D is possibly TRBD1 (5 bases). The CDR3 consists of 13 residues. Germline values: CDR1 SGHNT, CDR2 YYREEE (reference sequence). Trimming shortened V by 4 bases and J by 4 bases, and 11 bases separated the two germline ends. The CDR3 DNA follows: TGTGCCAGCAGCCACCGGCAGGGCACTGAAGCTTTCTTT. Translation gives CASSHRQGTEAFF. Full variable domain (remainder filled in from reference TRBV5-4 and TRBJ1-1): ETGVTQSPTHLIKTRGQQVTLRCSSQSGHNTVSWYQQALGQGPQFIFQYYREEENGRGNFPPRFSGLQFPNYSSELNVNALELDDSALYLCASSHRQGTEAFFGQGTRLTVV.

The CDR3 region is CASGETRELFF. For the CDR3, the DNA is TGTGCCAGCGGAGAAACTCGGGAGCTGTTTTTT. V gene TRBV9 combines with J gene TRBJ2-2; D not resolved. The CDR3 has 11 amino acids. V dropped 7 bases and J dropped 9 bases, with 10 bases sitting between them. Germline CDR1 and CDR2: SGDLS and YYNGEE.

This chain uses TRBV7-9 with TRBJ2-1; 10 nucleotides match TRBD2. Germline V gives CDR1 SEHNR, CDR2 FQNEAQ (reference sequence). V trimming: 5 bases; J trimming: 2 bases; junction bases outside the gene matches: 6. This CDR3 is built from 16 residues. CDR3 region: CASSPRSGGAYNEQFF. In DNA, the CDR3 is TGTGCCAGCAGCCCTAGAAGCGGGGGGGCCTACAATGAGCAGTTCTTC.

CDR3 DNA sequence: TGTGCCAGCAGCTGGGACAGAAGCTATGGCTACACCTTC. It encodes CASSWDRSYGYTF. J is TRBJ1-2 and V is TRBV5-5, with 7 bases aligning to TRBD1. J gave up 4 bases and V 3 bases, and 3 bases lay outside the gene matches. In germline, CDR1 is SGHKS, CDR2 YYEKEE (reference sequence). CDR3 size: 13 residues.

The chain joins TRBV9 to TRBJ2-1, with D perhaps matching TRBD2 (5 bases). Looked up from germline, CDR1 is SGDLS and CDR2 is YYNGEE. The CDR3 totals 15 residues. V shed 4 bases and J shed 9 bases, with 20 bases lying between them. This CDR3 is CASSPYPQEAGEQFF. DNA for the CDR3: TGTGCCAGCAGCCCATACCCTCAGGAGGCGGGTGAGCAGTTCTTC.

The V call is TRBV28, the J call TRBJ1-4, with D perhaps TRBD1 (6 bases). Germline V gene sequence: CDR1 MDHEN, CDR2 SYDVKM. The CDR3 contains 17 residues. V was pared by 7 bases and J by 3 bases, with 21 bases between. The CDR3 region is CASNTGTSGVSNEKLFF. DNA of the CDR3: TGTGCCAGCAATACCGGGACAAGCGGGGTTTCTAATGAAAAACTGTTTTTT.

The genes are TRBV30 and TRBJ2-2; the match to TRBD1 covers 9 bases. The V and J ends lost 5 bases and 1 base, in that order; junction bases with no gene match: 2. Germline V gene data show CDR1 as GTSNPN and CDR2 as SVGIG (reference sequence). The CDR3 is 14 amino acids. In nucleotides, the CDR3 is TGTGCCTGGCCGGGACAGGGGAACACCGGGGAGCTGTTTTTT. Translated: CAWPGQGNTGELFF.

The rearrangement joins TRBV14 to TRBJ1-1; 7 bases fit TRBD1. J lost 7 bases, V lost 4 bases, and 9 bases had no gene match. The CDR3 length is 14 residues. Per the germline V gene, CDR1 is SGHDN and CDR2 is FVKESK. The CDR3 reads CASSPRQGGLEAFF. The CDR3 bases are TGTGCCAGCAGCCCCCGACAGGGTGGGCTTGAAGCTTTCTTT.

Here the CDR3 DNA reads TGTGCCAGCAGCCTAGATAGATATGAAAAACTGTTTTTT. Protein sequence: CASSLDRYEKLFF. This rearrangement joins TRBV7-8 to TRBJ1-4; D gene ambiguous. The CDR3 has 13 amino acids. From germline, CDR1 is SGHVS and CDR2 FQNEAQ. V lost 5 bases and J 6 bases, leaving 10 bases between the germline ends.

This rearrangement joins TRBV27 to TRBJ1-4; 7 positions agree with TRBD1. V dropped 8 bases and J dropped 13; count of bases not matched to a gene: 16. This CDR3 spans 14 amino acids. Germline CDR1 is MNHEY and CDR2 is SMNVEV (reference sequence). As DNA, the CDR3 is TGTGCCAGCGGACTTATGAGACAGGGAGGCGCACTGTTTTTT. Translation: CASGLMRQGGALFF.

The CDR3: CASSLVGNTEAFF. The CDR3 region has the DNA TGTGCCAGCAGTTTAGTCGGGAACACTGAAGCTTTCTTT. The chain uses TRBV28 and TRBJ1-1; D gene unclear. Trimming shortened V by 2 bases and J by 1 base, and 5 bases separated the two germline ends. The CDR3 has 13 residues. Germline CDR1 MDHEN, CDR2 SYDVKM.

CDR3 DNA sequence: TGTGCCAGCAGCCGAGAATTAGCGGGAGGATTCGGCAATGAGCAGTTCTTC. Its protein product is CASSRELAGGFGNEQFF. The V call is TRBV14, the J call TRBJ2-1; 10 bases agree with TRBD2. This CDR3 has 17 residues. The ends lost 4 bases at V and 6 bases at J; junction bases unmatched: 12. The germline V gene has CDR1 SGHDN and CDR2 FVKESK.

This CDR3 is CASSSSGAGEAFF. Written as DNA, the CDR3 is TGTGCCAGCAGCTCGTCAGGGGCGGGTGAAGCTTTCTTT. The V and J genes are TRBV11-1 and TRBJ1-1; D is perhaps TRBD1 (6 bases). The germline V gene has CDR1 SGHAT and CDR2 FQDESV (reference sequence). The CDR3 is made up of 13 amino acids. Trimming shortened V by 4 bases and J by 7 bases, and 13 bases separated the two germline ends. Looking up the rest from reference TRBV11-1 and TRBJ1-1 gives the full variable domain: EAEVAQSPRYKITEKSQAVAFWCDPISGHATLYWYRQILGQGPELLVQFQDESVVDDSQLPKDRFSAERLKGVDSTLKIQPAELGDSAMYLCASSSSGAGEAFFGQGTRLTVV.